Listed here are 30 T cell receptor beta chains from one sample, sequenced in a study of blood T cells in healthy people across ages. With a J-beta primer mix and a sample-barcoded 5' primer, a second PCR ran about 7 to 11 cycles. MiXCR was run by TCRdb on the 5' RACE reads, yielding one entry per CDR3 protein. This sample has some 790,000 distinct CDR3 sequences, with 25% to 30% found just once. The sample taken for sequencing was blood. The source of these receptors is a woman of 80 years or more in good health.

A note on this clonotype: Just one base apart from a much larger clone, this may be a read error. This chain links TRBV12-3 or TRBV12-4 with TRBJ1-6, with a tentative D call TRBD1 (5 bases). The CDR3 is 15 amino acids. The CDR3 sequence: CASSVSWDPNSPFHF. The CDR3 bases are TGTGCCAGCAGTGTCTCTTGGGACCCTAATTCACCCTTCCACTTT.

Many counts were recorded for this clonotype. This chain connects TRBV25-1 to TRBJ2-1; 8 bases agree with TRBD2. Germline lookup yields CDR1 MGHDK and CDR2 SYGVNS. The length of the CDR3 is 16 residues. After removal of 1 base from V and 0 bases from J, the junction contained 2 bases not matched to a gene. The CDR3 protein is CASSESAGGSYNEQFF. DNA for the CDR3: TGTGCCAGCAGTGAATCCGCGGGGGGCTCCTACAATGAGCAGTTCTTC.

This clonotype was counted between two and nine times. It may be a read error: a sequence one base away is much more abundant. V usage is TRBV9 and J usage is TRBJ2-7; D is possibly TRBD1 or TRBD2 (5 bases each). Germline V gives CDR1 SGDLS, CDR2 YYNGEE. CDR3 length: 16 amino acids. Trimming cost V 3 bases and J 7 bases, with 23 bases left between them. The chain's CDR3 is CASSDLSPGPYNEQYF. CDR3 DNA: TGTGCCAGCAGCGACCTCTCGCCGGGGCCGTACAATGAGCAGTACTTC.

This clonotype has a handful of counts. CDR3 coding DNA: TGTGCCAGCAGCCCCCCTGGGGTATCCTCATATGATAGCTCCTACGAGCAGTACTTC. Its translation is CASSPPGVSSYDSSYEQYF. The J gene is TRBJ2-7, the V gene TRBV11-2; D call uncertain. The V gene's germline CDR1 is SGHAT and CDR2 FQNNGV. The CDR3 runs to 19 residues. The V end lost 5 bases, the J end lost 0 bases, and 26 bases lay between the germline ends.

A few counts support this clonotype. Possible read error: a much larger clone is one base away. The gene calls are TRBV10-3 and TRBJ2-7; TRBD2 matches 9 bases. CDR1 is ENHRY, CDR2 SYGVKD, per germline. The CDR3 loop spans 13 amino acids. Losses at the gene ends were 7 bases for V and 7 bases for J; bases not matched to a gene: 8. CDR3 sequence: CAIMASGVNEQYF. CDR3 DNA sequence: TGTGCCATCATGGCTAGCGGGGTTAATGAGCAGTACTTC.

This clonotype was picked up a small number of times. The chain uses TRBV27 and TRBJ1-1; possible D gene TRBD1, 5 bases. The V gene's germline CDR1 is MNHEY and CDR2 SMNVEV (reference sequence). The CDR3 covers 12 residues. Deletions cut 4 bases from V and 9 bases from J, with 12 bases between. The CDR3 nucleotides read TGTGCCAGCAGTTCCCCCCCAGGGAAAGCTTTCTTT. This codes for CASSSPPGKAFF.

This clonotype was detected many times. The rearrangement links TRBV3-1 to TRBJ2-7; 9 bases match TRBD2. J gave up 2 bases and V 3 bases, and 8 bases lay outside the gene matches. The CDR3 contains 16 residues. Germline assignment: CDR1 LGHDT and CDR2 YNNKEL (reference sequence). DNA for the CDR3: TGTGCCAGCAGCCAGTCCGGCGCTAGCGGGGCCTACGAGCAGTACTTC. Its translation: CASSQSGASGAYEQYF.

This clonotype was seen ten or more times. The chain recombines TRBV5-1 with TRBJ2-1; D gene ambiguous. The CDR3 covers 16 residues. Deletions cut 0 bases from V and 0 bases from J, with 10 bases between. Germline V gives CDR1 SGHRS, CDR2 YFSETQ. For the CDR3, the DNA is TGCGCCAGCAGCTTGGTTTTAGCAAGCTCCTACAATGAGCAGTTCTTC. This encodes CASSLVLASSYNEQFF.

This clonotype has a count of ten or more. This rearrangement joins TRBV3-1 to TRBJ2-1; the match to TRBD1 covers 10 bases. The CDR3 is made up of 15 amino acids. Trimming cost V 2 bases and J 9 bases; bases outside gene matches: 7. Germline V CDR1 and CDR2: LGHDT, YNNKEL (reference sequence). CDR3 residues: CASSQSRQGAVEQFF. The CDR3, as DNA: TGTGCCAGCAGCCAATCTCGACAGGGGGCGGTTGAGCAGTTCTTC.

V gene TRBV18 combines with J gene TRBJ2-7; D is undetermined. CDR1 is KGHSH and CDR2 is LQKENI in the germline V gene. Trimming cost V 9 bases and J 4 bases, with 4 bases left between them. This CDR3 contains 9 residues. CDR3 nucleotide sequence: TGTGCCAGGGATTACGAGCAGTACTTC. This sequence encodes CARDYEQYF.

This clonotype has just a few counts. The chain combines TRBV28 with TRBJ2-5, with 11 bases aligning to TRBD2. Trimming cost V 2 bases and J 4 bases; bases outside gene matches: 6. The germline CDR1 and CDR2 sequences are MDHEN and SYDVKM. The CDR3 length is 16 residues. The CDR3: CASSLVRTSGLETQYF. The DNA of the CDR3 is TGTGCCAGCAGTTTAGTTCGGACTAGCGGGTTAGAGACCCAGTACTTC. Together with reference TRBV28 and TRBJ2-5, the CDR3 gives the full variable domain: DVKVTQSSRYLVKRTGEKVFLECVQDMDHENMFWYRQDPGLGLRLIYFSYDVKMKEKGDIPEGYSVSREKKERFSLILESASTNQTSMYLCASSLVRTSGLETQYFGPGTRLLVL.

Here the CDR3 reads CASNQPGRSGYGYTF. As DNA, the CDR3 is TGTGCCAGCAACCAACCGGGCAGGTCGGGCTATGGCTACACCTTC. The V gene is TRBV6-2 or TRBV6-3, the J gene TRBJ1-2; D is uncertain. The V end lost 7 bases, the J end lost 4 bases, and 19 bases lay between the germline ends. This CDR3 region has 15 residues. Germline V lookup: CDR1 MNHEY, CDR2 SVGEGT.

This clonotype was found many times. This CDR3 reads CAISGRIGQGTQYF. The CDR3 DNA reads as TGTGCCATCAGTGGTCGAATAGGACAGGGGACCCAGTACTTC. The chain is built from TRBV10-3 and TRBJ2-5; the match to TRBD1 covers 8 bases. Germline CDR1 and CDR2: ENHRY and SYGVKD. The junction had 8 bases not matched to a gene; V was cut back by 4 bases and J by 7 bases. The CDR3 has 14 amino acids.

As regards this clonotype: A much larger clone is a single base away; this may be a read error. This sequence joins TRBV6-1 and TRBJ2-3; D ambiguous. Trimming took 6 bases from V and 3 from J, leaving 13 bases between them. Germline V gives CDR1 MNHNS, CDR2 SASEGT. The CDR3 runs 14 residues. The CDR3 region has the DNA TGTGCCAGCAGCTCCGGTGTAACGACAGATACGCAGTATTTT. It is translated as CASSSGVTTDTQYF.

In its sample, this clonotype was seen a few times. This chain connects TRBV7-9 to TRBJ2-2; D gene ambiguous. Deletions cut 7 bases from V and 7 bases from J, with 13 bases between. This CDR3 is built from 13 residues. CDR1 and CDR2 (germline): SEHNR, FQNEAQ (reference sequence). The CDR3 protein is CASNLVRVGELFF. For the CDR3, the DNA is TGTGCCAGCAACCTCGTTCGAGTCGGGGAGCTGTTTTTT.

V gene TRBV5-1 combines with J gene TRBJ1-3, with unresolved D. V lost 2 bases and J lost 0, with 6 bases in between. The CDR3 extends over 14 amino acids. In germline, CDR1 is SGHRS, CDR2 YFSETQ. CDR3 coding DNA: TGCGCCAGCAGCTTCGACCCCTCTGGAAACACCATATATTTT. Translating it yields CASSFDPSGNTIYF.

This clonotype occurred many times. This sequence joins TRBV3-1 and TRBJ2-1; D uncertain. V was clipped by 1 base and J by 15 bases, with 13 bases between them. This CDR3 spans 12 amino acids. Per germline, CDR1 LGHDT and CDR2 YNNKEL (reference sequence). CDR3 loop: CASSQVQQLLFF. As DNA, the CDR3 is TGTGCCAGCAGCCAAGTTCAACAGCTATTGTTCTTC.

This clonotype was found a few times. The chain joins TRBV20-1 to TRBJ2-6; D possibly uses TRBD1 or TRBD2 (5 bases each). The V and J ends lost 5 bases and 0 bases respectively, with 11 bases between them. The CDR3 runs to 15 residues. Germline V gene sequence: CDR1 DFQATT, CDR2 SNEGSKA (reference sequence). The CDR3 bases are TGCAGTGCTTTAGCTGGGGGCTCTGGGGCCAACGTCCTGACTTTC. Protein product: CSALAGGSGANVLTF.

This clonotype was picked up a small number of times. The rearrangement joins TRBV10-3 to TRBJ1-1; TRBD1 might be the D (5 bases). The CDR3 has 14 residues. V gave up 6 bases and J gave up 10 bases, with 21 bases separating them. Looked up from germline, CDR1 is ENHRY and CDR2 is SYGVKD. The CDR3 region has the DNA TGTGCCATCAGGGGGCCGGAGGGCCGGTCGGTAGCTTTCTTT. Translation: CAIRGPEGRSVAFF.

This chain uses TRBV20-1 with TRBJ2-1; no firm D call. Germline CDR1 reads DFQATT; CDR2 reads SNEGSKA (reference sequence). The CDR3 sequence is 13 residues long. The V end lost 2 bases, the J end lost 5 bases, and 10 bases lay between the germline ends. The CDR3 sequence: CSARRRVNNEQFF. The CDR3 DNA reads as TGCAGTGCTAGACGTAGGGTTAACAATGAGCAGTTCTTC.

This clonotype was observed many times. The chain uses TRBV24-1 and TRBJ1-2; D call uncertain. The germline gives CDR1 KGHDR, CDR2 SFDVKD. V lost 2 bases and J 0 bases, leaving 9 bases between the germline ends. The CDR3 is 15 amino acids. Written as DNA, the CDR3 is TGTGCCACCAGTGATTCACGGGGAGCTAACTATGGCTACACCTTC. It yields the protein CATSDSRGANYGYTF.

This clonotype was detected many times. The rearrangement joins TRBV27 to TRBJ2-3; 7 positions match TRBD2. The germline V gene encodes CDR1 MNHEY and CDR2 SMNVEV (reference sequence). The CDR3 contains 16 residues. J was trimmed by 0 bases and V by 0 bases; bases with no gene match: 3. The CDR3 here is CASSLSGGGSTDTQYF. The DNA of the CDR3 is TGTGCCAGCAGTTTATCTGGGGGAGGGAGCACAGATACGCAGTATTTT.

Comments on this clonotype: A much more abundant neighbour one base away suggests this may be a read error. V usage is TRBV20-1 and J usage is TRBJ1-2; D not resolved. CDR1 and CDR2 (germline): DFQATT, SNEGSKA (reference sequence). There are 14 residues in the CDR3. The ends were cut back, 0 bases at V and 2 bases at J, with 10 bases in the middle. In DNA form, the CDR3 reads TGCAGTGCTAGAGAGCGGAGTCGGAACTATGGCTACACCTTC. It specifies CSARERSRNYGYTF.

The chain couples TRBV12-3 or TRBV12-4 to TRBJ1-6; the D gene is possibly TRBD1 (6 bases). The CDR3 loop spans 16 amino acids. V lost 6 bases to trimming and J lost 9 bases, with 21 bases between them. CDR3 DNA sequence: TGTGCCAGCAGGCAGACAGGCTCGGGGGATAGTTCACCCCTCCACTTT. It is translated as CASRQTGSGDSSPLHF.

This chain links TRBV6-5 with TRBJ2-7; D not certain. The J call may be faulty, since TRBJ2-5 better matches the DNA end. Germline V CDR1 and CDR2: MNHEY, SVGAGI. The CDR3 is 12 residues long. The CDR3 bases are TGTGCCAGCAGTTTGAATGCGGAGACCCAGTACTTC. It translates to CASSLNAETQYF.

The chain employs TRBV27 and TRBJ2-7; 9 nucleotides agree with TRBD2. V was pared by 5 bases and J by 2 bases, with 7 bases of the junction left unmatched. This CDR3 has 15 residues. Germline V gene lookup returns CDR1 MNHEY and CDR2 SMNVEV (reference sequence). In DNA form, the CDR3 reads TGTGCCAGCAGTCCGACTAGCGGTAAGACCTACGAGCAGTACTTC. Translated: CASSPTSGKTYEQYF.

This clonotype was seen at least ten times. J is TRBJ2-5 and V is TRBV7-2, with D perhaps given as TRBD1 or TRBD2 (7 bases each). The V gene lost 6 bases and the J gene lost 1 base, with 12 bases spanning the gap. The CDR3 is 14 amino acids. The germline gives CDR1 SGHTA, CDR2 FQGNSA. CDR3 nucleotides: TGTGCCAGCAGGCAGGGGGGGGTCCAAGAGACCCAGTACTTC. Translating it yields CASRQGGVQETQYF. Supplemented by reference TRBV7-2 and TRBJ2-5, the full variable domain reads GAGVSQSPSNKVTEKGKDVELRCDPISGHTALYWYRQSLGQGLEFLIYFQGNSAPDKSGLPSDRFSAERTGGSVSTLTIQRTQQEDSAVYLCASRQGGVQETQYFGPGTRLLVL.

The CDR3 sequence: CASSPPTSGGAVQFF. The CDR3 bases are TGTGCCAGCTCACCACCGACTAGCGGGGGGGCGGTTCAGTTCTTC. V is TRBV18 and J is TRBJ2-1, with 14 bases aligning to TRBD2. J lost 13 bases, V lost 0 bases, and 5 bases had no gene match. The V gene's germline CDR1 is KGHSH and CDR2 LQKENI. The CDR3 has 15 amino acids.

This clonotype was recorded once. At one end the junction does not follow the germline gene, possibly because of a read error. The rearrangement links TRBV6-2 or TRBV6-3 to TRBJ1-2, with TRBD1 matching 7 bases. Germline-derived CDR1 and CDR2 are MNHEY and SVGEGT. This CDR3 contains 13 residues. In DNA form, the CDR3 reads TGTGCCAGCAGACTGACAGGGAACTGTGGCTACACCTTC. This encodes CASRLTGNCGYTF.

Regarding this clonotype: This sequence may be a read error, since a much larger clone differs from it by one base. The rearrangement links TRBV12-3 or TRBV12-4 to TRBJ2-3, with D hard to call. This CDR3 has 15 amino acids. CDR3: CASSFGRPNADAQYF. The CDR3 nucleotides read TGTGCCAGCAGTTTCGGCAGACCTAACGCAGATGCGCAGTATTTT.